This is a list of T cell receptor beta chains from one sample in a study of OX40 agonist ivuxolimab in advanced cancers. This table comes from immunoSEQ multiplex PCR, and its TCRdb copy is limited to in-frame clones, with some not included. This table has 50,000 to 60,000 clones, under 85% appearing once. The sequencing here drew on CD4+ or CD8+ T cells sorted from blood, taken in a trial of the OX40 agonist ivuxolimab. The receptors were sampled from an adult with an advanced solid tumor such as melanoma, head and neck, liver or kidney cancer. The CDR3 runs from the conserved cysteine through the conserved F or W. Fields, in order: D gene, clone size, J gene, V gene, CDR3 protein, CDR3 DNA. D genes are given only for firm matches. Some rows have no size entry. The others give once, few or many, or a class for an expanded clone.

>TRBD1|-|TRBJ1-2|TRBV6-5
CASSDRGLNYGYTF
TGTGCCAGCAGTGACAGGGGGCTGAACTATGGCTACACCTTC
>TRBD1|-|TRBJ2-3|TRBV7-9
CASSLEGQATDTQYF
TGTGCCAGCAGCTTAGAGGGACAGGCCACAGATACGCAGTATTTT
>TRBD2|few|TRBJ2-3|TRBV6-5
CASRTGLAGTDTQYF
TGTGCCAGCAGAACGGGACTAGCGGGCACAGATACGCAGTATTTT
>-|-|TRBJ1-1|TRBV4-1
CASSQVIRENTEAFF
TGCGCCAGCAGCCAAGTTATTAGGGAGAACACTGAAGCTTTCTTT
>-|-|TRBJ1-6|TRBV6-5
CASSRSGGPLLTLHF
TGTGCCAGCAGCCGTTCCGGGGGCCCGCTTTTGACCCTCCACTTT
>-|-|TRBJ2-5|TRBV10-3
CAISVGGTAETQYF
TGTGCCATCAGTGTTGGGGGCACGGCAGAGACCCAGTACTTC
>TRBD1|-|TRBJ2-7|TRBV6-5
CASRTQGAYSYEQYF
TGTGCCAGCAGGACCCAGGGGGCGTACTCCTACGAGCAGTACTTC
>TRBD2|few|TRBJ2-5|TRBV10-3
CATQRGPETQYF
TGTGCCACTCAGCGGGGGCCCGAGACCCAGTACTTC
>-|once|TRBJ2-2|TRBV19
CASRPGAPNTGELFF
TGTGCCAGCCGCCCCGGGGCTCCGAACACCGGGGAGCTGTTTTTT
>-|-|TRBJ1-1|TRBV21-1
CATTRQGTEAFF
TGTGCCACGACCCGCCAGGGGACTGAAGCTTTCTTT
>-|-|TRBJ2-7|TRBV2
CASTPRGRTALEQYF
TGTGCCAGCACCCCACGAGGGAGGACAGCCCTAGAGCAGTACTTC
>TRBD2|-|TRBJ2-7|TRBV30
CAWTSGTSYEQYF
TGTGCCTGGACCTCCGGGACTAGCTACGAGCAGTACTTC
>-|few|TRBJ2-3|TRBV5-4
CASSAGQQTDTQYF
TGTGCCAGCAGCGCGGGACAGCAGACGGATACGCAGTATTTT
>TRBD1|-|TRBJ1-5|TRBV5-6
CASSLQRDRGLKNQPQHF
TGTGCCAGCAGCTTGCAACGGGACAGGGGCCTCAAAAATCAGCCCCAGCATTTT
>TRBD2|-|TRBJ2-4|TRBV2
CASSDTSGSDIQYF
TGTGCCAGCAGTGATACTAGCGGGAGTGACATTCAGTACTTC
>TRBD2|-|TRBJ2-7|TRBV7-8
CASSQLGLAGAEQYF
TGTGCCAGCAGCCAGCTCGGACTAGCGGGAGCCGAGCAGTACTTC
>TRBD2|-|TRBJ2-7|TRBV4-1
CASSQEILAGATYEQYF
TGCGCCAGCAGCCAAGAGATTCTAGCGGGAGCCACCTACGAGCAGTACTTC
>-|-|TRBJ2-7|TRBV10-3
CAISESRGLGHSYEQYF
TGTGCCATCAGTGAGTCGAGGGGTTTGGGGCACTCCTACGAGCAGTACTTC
>-|-|TRBJ2-7|TRBV18
CASSPPGVAEQYF
TGTGCCAGCTCACCACCGGGGGTTGCCGAGCAGTACTTC
>-|-|TRBJ2-1|TRBV11-1
CASSLPRGINNEQFF
TGTGCCAGCAGCTTACCCCGCGGGATAAACAATGAGCAGTTCTTC
>-|-|TRBJ2-2|TRBV2
CASSESTSKNSGAANTGELFF
TGTGCCAGCAGTGAATCTACTTCAAAGAACAGCGGAGCCGCGAACACCGGGGAGCTGTTTTTT
>TRBD1|-|TRBJ1-3|TRBV5-4
CASSVWGQGAKHTIYF
TGTGCCAGCAGCGTCTGGGGACAGGGGGCCAAGCACACCATATATTTT
>-|-|TRBJ1-2|TRBV10-3
CAISETTQGGVGYTF
TGTGCCATCAGTGAGACCACCCAGGGAGGGGTCGGCTACACCTTC
>-|-|TRBJ2-7|TRBV19
CASSLRDGSYEQYF
TGTGCCAGTAGCCTCCGGGACGGATCCTACGAGCAGTACTTC
>TRBD2|-|TRBJ2-7|TRBV7-8
CASSLVAGGGEQYF
TGTGCCAGCAGCTTAGTAGCGGGGGGAGGCGAGCAGTACTTC
>-|-|TRBJ2-7|TRBV2
CASSFLDYEQYF
TGTGCCAGCAGTTTCCTAGACTACGAGCAGTACTTC
>TRBD1|-|TRBJ2-1|TRBV7-2
CASSLAGAGGRNEQFF
TGTGCCAGCAGCTTAGCTGGGGCAGGGGGCCGGAATGAGCAGTTCTTC
>-|-|TRBJ2-3|TRBV18
CASSPPRGAIDTDTQYF
TGTGCCAGCTCACCACCGAGGGGGGCGATTGACACAGATACGCAGTATTTT
>-|-|TRBJ1-1|TRBV7-9
CASRQENTEAFF
TGTGCCAGCAGACAGGAGAACACTGAAGCTTTCTTT
>-|-|TRBJ2-3|TRBV28
CASSFSIATDWGDTQYF
TGTGCCAGCAGTTTCTCGATAGCGACCGACTGGGGGGATACGCAGTATTTT
>TRBD2|-|TRBJ2-5|TRBV6-5
CASRLAGGPGETQYF
TGTGCCAGCAGGCTAGCGGGAGGGCCTGGCGAGACCCAGTACTTC
>TRBD1|-|TRBJ1-4|TRBV19
CASSIEGQGGKLFF
TGTGCCAGTAGTATAGAAGGACAGGGCGGTAAACTGTTTTTT
>-|-|TRBJ1-5|TRBV28
CASSTPGNQPQHF
TGTGCCAGCAGTACCCCAGGGAATCAGCCCCAGCATTTT
>-|few|TRBJ1-5|TRBV5-1
CASSLDSGVNNQPQHF
TGCGCCAGCAGCTTGGACAGTGGGGTAAACAATCAGCCCCAGCATTTT
>-|-|TRBJ2-3|TRBV7-8
CASSSDLMGTDTQYF
TGTGCCAGCAGCTCCGACTTGATGGGCACAGATACGCAGTATTTT
>-|few|TRBJ2-3|TRBV5-8
CASSSTVSSDTQYF
TGTGCCAGCAGCTCGACAGTGAGCAGTGATACGCAGTATTTT
>-|-|TRBJ2-7|TRBV27
CASSLTPPTHTYEQYF
TGTGCCAGCAGTTTAACCCCACCAACCCACACCTACGAGCAGTACTTC
>-|-|TRBJ2-1|TRBV5-1
CASSSNDLRNEQFF
TGCGCCAGCAGCTCCAACGACCTTAGAAATGAGCAGTTCTTC
>-|-|TRBJ1-4|TRBV4-1
CASSQEAGGKLFF
TGCGCCAGCAGCCAAGAGGCAGGAGGAAAACTGTTTTTT
>-|few|TRBJ2-3|TRBV4-2
CASSSRIGVGNTDTQYF
TGTGCCAGCAGCTCAAGGATAGGGGTTGGGAACACAGATACGCAGTATTTT
>TRBD2|few|TRBJ2-7|TRBV4-1
CASSPQAAGGEQYF
TGCGCCAGCAGCCCCCAGGCAGCGGGAGGGGAGCAGTACTTC
>-|-|TRBJ2-7|TRBV13
CASSLAVGTFYEQYF
TGTGCCAGCAGCTTAGCGGTGGGGACTTTCTACGAGCAGTACTTC
>-|-|TRBJ1-2|TRBV7-2
CASSPSTGGYTF
TGTGCCAGCAGCCCCTCGACAGGAGGCTACACCTTC
>-|-|TRBJ1-3|TRBV28
CASNSPSSGNTIYF
TGTGCCAGCAACAGCCCCTCCTCTGGAAACACCATATATTTT
>-|once|TRBJ2-1|TRBV5-3
CARSLVRADNEQFF
TGTGCCAGAAGCTTGGTCAGGGCCGATAATGAGCAGTTCTTC
>TRBD1|-|TRBJ1-6|TRBV2
CASRDRGSFSPLHF
TGTGCCAGCCGGGACAGGGGTAGTTTTTCACCCCTCCACTTT
>-|-|TRBJ2-1|TRBV2
CASRDFSYNEQFF
TGTGCCAGCAGGGACTTCTCCTACAATGAGCAGTTCTTC
>TRBD1|-|TRBJ2-7|TRBV9
CASSVGQGASYEQYF
TGTGCCAGCAGCGTAGGACAGGGGGCTAGCTACGAGCAGTACTTC
>TRBD1|-|TRBJ2-7|TRBV5-1
CASSQRQGATYEQYF
TGCGCCAGCAGCCAACGGCAGGGGGCAACCTACGAGCAGTACTTC
>-|-|TRBJ1-6|TRBV7-9
CASSLAPFGNSPLHF
TGTGCCAGCAGCTTAGCCCCTTTCGGTAATTCACCCCTCCACTTT
>TRBD1|-|TRBJ1-6|TRBV14
CASSQHLTGVNSPLHF
TGTGCCAGCAGCCAGCATCTCACAGGGGTGAATTCACCCCTCCACTTT
>-|-|TRBJ1-1|TRBV7-2
CASSLGGSLVGAFF
TGTGCCAGCAGCTTAGGGGGCAGCCTAGTAGGGGCTTTCTTT
>TRBD1|few|TRBJ1-5|TRBV5-8
CASSLIQGMHF
TGTGCCAGCAGCTTGATACAGGGGATGCATTTT
>-|once|TRBJ1-1|TRBV18
CASSLGGNTEAFF
TGTGCCAGCTCACTAGGGGGGAACACTGAAGCTTTCTTT